This passage covers 28 T cell receptor beta chains from one sample sequenced in a study of CD8+ T cells in alopecia areata. Indicated treatment: oral pan-JAK inhibitor, 5-10 mg twice daily. RNA extraction and reverse transcription yielded cDNA as sequencing template. The repertoire was sequenced with immunoSEQ multiplex PCR; TCRdb's copy has only in-frame clones and lacks some. The sample lists about 220,000 clones, roughly 56% occurring once. This material consisted of CD4+ T cells sorted from blood, taken at week 4, from a patient treated with tofacitinib. These receptor sequences come from a human donor with alopecia areata.

The chain employs TRBV29-1 and TRBJ2-1; 7 bases map to TRBD1. V lost 8 bases to trimming and J lost 0 bases; unmatched junction nucleotides: 13. This CDR3 has 16 residues. Germline values: CDR1 SQVTM, CDR2 ANQGSEA. Here the CDR3 reads CSTGALLLSSYNEQFF. Here the CDR3 DNA reads TGCAGCACAGGGGCCCTACTCCTCAGCTCCTACAATGAGCAGTTCTTC.

This chain joins TRBV7-9 and TRBJ1-2, with D possibly being TRBD1 (5 bases). The CDR3 sequence is 14 residues long. In germline, CDR1 is SEHNR, CDR2 FQNEAQ (reference sequence). Trimming took off 5 bases at V and 0 bases at J, with 10 bases between the two ends. This chain's CDR3 is CASSTGDPNYGYTF. CDR3 nucleotide sequence: TGTGCCAGCAGCACCGGGGACCCTAACTATGGCTACACCTTC.

This clone was detected only a few times. The chain links TRBV29-1 to TRBJ2-7, with D maybe TRBD2 (6 bases). V lost 4 bases, J lost 3 bases, and 16 bases lay in between. The germline V gene has CDR1 SQVTM and CDR2 ANQGSEA. The CDR3 covers 14 residues. For the CDR3, the DNA is TGCAGCGTTGGAGGGCTAGCGCAGAACTACGAGCAGTACTTC. This codes for CSVGGLAQNYEQYF.

The chain links TRBV7-2 to TRBJ1-2, with 9 positions matching TRBD1. Germline values: CDR1 SGHTA, CDR2 FQGNSA. Trimming removed 5 bases from V and 7 bases from J; junction bases left unmatched: 11. The CDR3 totals 15 residues. CDR3 bases: TGTGCCAGCAGCCCTAGGGGGGGACAGGGTGGTGGCTACACCTTC. Protein: CASSPRGGQGGGYTF. Looking up the rest from reference TRBV7-2 and TRBJ1-2 gives the full variable domain: GAGVSQSPSNKVTEKGKDVELRCDPISGHTALYWYRQSLGQGLEFLIYFQGNSAPDKSGLPSDRFSAERTGGSVSTLTIQRTQQEDSAVYLCASSPRGGQGGGYTFGSGTRLTVV.

This chain uses TRBV4-3 with TRBJ1-2; the D gene is possibly TRBD1 (6 bases). V was cut by 1 base and J by 5 bases, with 14 bases left in between. Germline V gives CDR1 LGHNA, CDR2 YSLEER. This CDR3 contains 15 residues. CDR3 bases: TGCGCCAGCAGCCAAGGGGGAGGGGGAATTTATGGCTACACCTTC. Translation: CASSQGGGGIYGYTF.

This clone was counted between two and nine times. The chain is built from TRBV11-2 and TRBJ2-2; D not certain. The CDR3 length is 15 residues. CDR1 SGHAT and CDR2 FQNNGV come from the germline V gene. Trimming shortened V by 1 base and J by 1 base, and 7 bases separated the two germline ends. The DNA of the CDR3 is TGTGCCAGCAGCTTAGGTGATAGGAACACCGGGGAGCTGTTTTTT. Translating gives CASSLGDRNTGELFF.

The table lists this clone with a count of one. The V gene is TRBV15, the J gene TRBJ1-1; weak D call: TRBD1 (6 bases). The V gene's germline CDR1 is LNHNV and CDR2 YYDKDF (reference sequence). V shed 1 base and J shed 7 bases, with 19 bases lying between them. The CDR3 extends over 16 amino acids. CDR3 bases: TGTGCCACCAGCAGAGGCGACGACAGGCGGAGGGATGAAGCTTTCTTT. This encodes CATSRGDDRRRDEAFF.

The V gene is TRBV6-5, the J gene TRBJ1-5; a possible D gene is TRBD1 (5 bases). Germline loops: CDR1 MNHEY, CDR2 SVGAGI. The CDR3 has 13 amino acids. The V and J ends lost 11 bases and 2 bases respectively, with 13 bases between them. CDR3 region: CASQGERNQPQHF. CDR3 in DNA: TGTGCCTCGCAGGGCGAACGCAATCAGCCCCAGCATTTT.

The V gene is TRBV5-1, the J gene TRBJ2-7, with D maybe TRBD1 (5 bases). CDR3 size: 12 residues. Germline assignment: CDR1 SGHRS and CDR2 YFSETQ. The ends were cut back, 0 bases at V and 4 bases at J, with 5 bases in the middle. The CDR3 region has the DNA TGCGCCAGCAGCTTGGGACAGTACGAGCAGTACTTC. Protein: CASSLGQYEQYF.

The table lists this clone with a few counts. The J gene is TRBJ2-3, the V gene TRBV29-1, with 11 bases that match TRBD2. This CDR3 has 16 amino acids. The V gene's germline CDR1 is SQVTM and CDR2 ANQGSEA. J gave up 4 bases and V 3 bases, and 9 bases lay outside the gene matches. This CDR3 is CSVETLPGLAADTQYF. CDR3 nucleotide sequence: TGCAGCGTTGAGACCCTGCCGGGACTAGCGGCAGATACGCAGTATTTT.

The V and J genes are TRBV30 and TRBJ1-1; the D is unclear. The CDR3 length is 13 residues. The V gene's germline CDR1 is GTSNPN and CDR2 SVGIG (reference sequence). Trimming took off 2 bases at V and 1 base at J, with 8 bases between the two ends. CDR3 DNA sequence: TGTGCCTGGAGTACGGAGCCGAACACTGAAGCTTTCTTT. Translating gives CAWSTEPNTEAFF.

This clone was detected only a few times. The CDR3, as DNA: TGTGCCAGCAGCTTCGACAGGAGGGAAAAACTGTTTTTT. Residues: CASSFDRREKLFF. The V gene is TRBV7-8, the J gene TRBJ1-4; D may be TRBD1 (6 bases). The V gene lost 3 bases and the J gene lost 8 bases, with 10 bases spanning the gap. The CDR3 is 13 residues long. Germline V gene sequence: CDR1 SGHVS, CDR2 FQNEAQ. The full variable domain, completed using reference TRBV7-8 and TRBJ1-4, is GAGVSQSPRYKVAKRGQDVALRCDPISGHVSLFWYQQALGQGPEFLTYFQNEAQLDKSGLPSDRFFAERPEGSVSTLKIQRTQQEDSAVYLCASSFDRREKLFFGSGTQLSVL.

The chain uses TRBV4-1 and TRBJ1-1, with a tentative D call TRBD1 (6 bases). Germline V gives CDR1 MGHRA, CDR2 YSYEKL. CDR3 length: 15 amino acids. With 0 bases removed from V and 5 bases from J, the gap between germline ends came to 13 bases. Here the CDR3 reads CASSQDRQAPTEAFF. CDR3 nucleotide sequence: TGCGCCAGCAGCCAAGATCGACAGGCGCCTACTGAAGCTTTCTTT.

The chain employs TRBV2 and TRBJ1-4, with no clear D. This CDR3 contains 15 residues. The germline V gene has CDR1 SNHLY and CDR2 FYNNEI. Trimming stripped 4 bases from V and 4 bases from J, with 13 bases between. The CDR3 DNA sequence: TGTGCCAGCAGTGCCGGCGGGCGAGGTAATGAAAAACTGTTTTTT. Translation gives CASSAGGRGNEKLFF.

The chain couples TRBV30 to TRBJ1-2; D gene ambiguous. Germline CDR1 and CDR2: GTSNPN and SVGIG (reference sequence). V was shortened by 0 bases and J by 7 bases, with 15 bases between the two germline ends. The CDR3 loop spans 14 amino acids. The chain's CDR3 is CAWSVGRQAGGYTF. The CDR3 DNA reads as TGTGCCTGGAGTGTAGGGCGCCAAGCGGGTGGCTACACCTTC. The complete variable domain, with remaining parts taken from reference TRBV30 and TRBJ1-2, reads SQTIHQWPATLVQPVGSPLSLECTVEGTSNPNLYWYRQAAGRGLQLLFYSVGIGQISSEVPQNLSASRPQDRQFILSSKKLLLSDSGFYLCAWSVGRQAGGYTFGSGTRLTVV.

The chain employs TRBV19 and TRBJ1-5, with 10 bases matching TRBD1. Per germline, CDR1 LNHDA and CDR2 SQIVND (reference sequence). V dropped 7 bases and J dropped 5; count of bases not matched to a gene: 14. This CDR3 is 17 amino acids long. The CDR3 DNA is TGTGCCAGTACCGCCCCAAGACAGGGGGCTAGGGATCAGCCCCAGCATTTT. This sequence encodes CASTAPRQGARDQPQHF.

The chain joins TRBV30 to TRBJ1-1, with TRBD1 as a possible D gene (6 bases). This CDR3 is 11 amino acids long. The V end lost 1 base, the J end lost 10 bases, and 10 bases lay between the germline ends. Germline V lookup: CDR1 GTSNPN, CDR2 SVGIG (reference sequence). The CDR3 region is CAWSDRQAAFF. The CDR3 bases are TGTGCCTGGAGTGACAGACAGGCAGCTTTCTTT.

The gene calls are TRBV30 and TRBJ1-2; D call uncertain. The CDR3 sequence is 10 residues long. The germline gives CDR1 GTSNPN, CDR2 SVGIG (reference sequence). Trimming took off 6 bases at V and 8 bases at J, with 10 bases between the two ends. The CDR3 region has the DNA TGTGCCTGCTCTCCGGGAGGCTACACCTTC. It translates to CACSPGGYTF.

This clone was counted between two and nine times. The chain links TRBV10-3 to TRBJ1-2, with D possibly matching TRBD1 (5 bases). The V gene lost 6 bases and the J gene lost 7 bases, with 18 bases spanning the gap. The CDR3 runs 14 residues. The germline V gene encodes CDR1 ENHRY and CDR2 SYGVKD. CDR3 protein: CAISGTQGEGGYTF. DNA for the CDR3: TGTGCCATCAGCGGGACCCAAGGGGAGGGTGGCTACACCTTC.

V gene TRBV7-8 combines with J gene TRBJ1-4, with 9 positions matching TRBD1. Germline trimming cut 1 base from V and 8 bases from J; bases unmatched to any gene: 8. This CDR3 spans 16 amino acids. Germline values: CDR1 SGHVS, CDR2 FQNEAQ. The CDR3 here is CASSLDPQGAREKLFF. The CDR3 coding sequence is TGTGCCAGCAGCTTAGATCCACAGGGGGCAAGGGAAAAACTGTTTTTT.

The chain carries TRBV30 and TRBJ1-2, with a weak D call TRBD1 (5 bases). Between the trimmed V and J ends, which lost 1 base and 4 bases, there was a span of 7 bases. Germline CDR1 reads GTSNPN; CDR2 reads SVGIG (reference sequence). This CDR3 has 12 amino acids. The CDR3, as DNA: TGTGCCTGGAGTGGGCAGGGCTATGGCTACACCTTC. Translation gives CAWSGQGYGYTF.

This chain joins TRBV29-1 and TRBJ1-5, with D perhaps matching TRBD1 (6 bases). This CDR3 contains 13 residues. V was clipped by 4 bases and J by 4 bases, with 11 bases between them. Germline CDR1 SQVTM, CDR2 ANQGSEA. In DNA, the CDR3 is TGCAGCGTTGGGGGGCTTCGTAATCAGCCCCAGCATTTT. Protein: CSVGGLRNQPQHF.

V is TRBV5-6 and J is TRBJ1-2; D remains unclear. Trimming removed 5 bases from V and 2 bases from J, with 16 bases in between. This CDR3 spans 15 amino acids. Germline assignment: CDR1 SGHDT and CDR2 YYEEEE. The CDR3 sequence is CASRAPGGGNYGYTF. CDR3 coding DNA: TGTGCCAGCAGAGCCCCAGGTGGAGGGAACTATGGCTACACCTTC.

The chain is built from TRBV7-2 and TRBJ1-1, with D unclear. The CDR3 sequence is 14 residues long. Trimming cost V 6 bases and J 4 bases, with 15 bases left between them. Germline V gene data show CDR1 as SGHTA and CDR2 as FQGNSA. CDR3 bases: TGTGCCAGCAGAGTAAGGGTGGTTGTCACTGAAGCTTTCTTT. Its translation is CASRVRVVVTEAFF.

This clone was counted between two and nine times. V is TRBV11-1 and J is TRBJ2-6; TRBD1 might be the D (5 bases). V was shortened by 6 bases and J by 1 base, with 16 bases between the two germline ends. Germline values: CDR1 SGHAT, CDR2 FQDESV (reference sequence). This CDR3 has 17 residues. Here the CDR3 reads CASRPRDAMSGANVLTF. The DNA of the CDR3 is TGTGCCAGCAGGCCCAGGGATGCGATGTCTGGGGCCAACGTCCTGACTTTC.

The V call is TRBV7-2, the J call TRBJ2-2; D gene ambiguous. Trimming removed 3 bases from V and 2 bases from J, with 7 bases in between. The CDR3 totals 14 residues. Germline values: CDR1 SGHTA, CDR2 FQGNSA. CDR3 in DNA: TGTGCCAGCAGCTTTTTCCGAAACACCGGGGAGCTGTTTTTT. Protein: CASSFFRNTGELFF.

J is TRBJ2-1 and V is TRBV29-1; 9 positions agree with TRBD2. The CDR3 extends over 13 amino acids. Germline CDR1 and CDR2: SQVTM and ANQGSEA. V was clipped by 3 bases and J by 7 bases; unmatched bases: 4. The CDR3 DNA follows: TGCAGCGTTGAGAATAGCGGGGGAAATGAGCAGTTCTTC. This codes for CSVENSGGNEQFF.

This rearrangement joins TRBV4-1 to TRBJ1-4, with TRBD1 identical over 9 bases. Germline-derived CDR1 and CDR2 are MGHRA and YSYEKL. V lost 6 bases and J lost 3; bases outside the gene matches: 5. This CDR3 is 15 amino acids long. The CDR3 region is CASSYGTGPNEKLFF. The CDR3 bases are TGCGCCAGCAGTTACGGGACAGGGCCTAATGAAAAACTGTTTTTT.